Below are 7 T cell receptor beta chains sequenced from a single sample in a study of blood T cells in healthy people across ages. Next came a second PCR, run for about 6 to 11 cycles, which used a sample-barcoded 5' primer along with a J-beta primer mix. TCRdb fed the 5' RACE reads into MiXCR, producing one record per CDR3 protein. Of under 1,000,000 distinct CDR3 sequences in the sample, around 45% were seen once. Input material: blood. These receptors all stem from an elderly man in good health.

The chain carries TRBV27 and TRBJ1-2, with TRBD1 matching 9 bases. This CDR3 spans 14 amino acids. J lost 7 bases, V lost 4 bases, and 7 bases had no gene match. Per the germline V gene, CDR1 is MNHEY and CDR2 is SMNVEV (reference sequence). CDR3 in DNA: TGTGCCAGCAGTTCCACGACGGACAGGGGTGGCTACACCTTC. Its translation is CASSSTTDRGGYTF.

This chain links TRBV7-2 with TRBJ2-3; 10 nucleotides agree with TRBD2. This CDR3 region has 14 residues. J lost 9 bases, V lost 2 bases, and 5 bases had no gene match. Germline V gene lookup returns CDR1 SGHTA and CDR2 FQGNSA. The CDR3: CASSLQREGQTQYF. CDR3 coding DNA: TGTGCCAGCAGCTTACAGCGGGAGGGCCAAACGCAGTATTTT.

This chain joins TRBV4-3 and TRBJ1-1, with TRBD1 matching 8 bases. Trimming removed 3 bases from V and 6 bases from J; junction bases left unmatched: 3. There are 13 residues in the CDR3. CDR1 LGHNA and CDR2 YSLEER come from the germline V gene. CDR3 residues: CASSQDRVAEAFF. DNA of the CDR3: TGCGCCAGCAGCCAGGACAGGGTCGCTGAAGCTTTCTTT.

The chain is built from TRBV4-3 and TRBJ2-6; 10 bases map to TRBD1. With V trimmed by 3 bases and J by 1 base, 3 bases remained unmatched. The V gene's germline CDR1 is LGHNA and CDR2 YSLEER. The CDR3 extends over 17 amino acids. This chain's CDR3 is CASSQTGGYSGANVLTF. CDR3 nucleotides: TGCGCCAGCAGCCAGACAGGGGGCTATTCTGGGGCCAACGTCCTGACTTTC.

The chain uses TRBV20-1 and TRBJ2-3, with 13 bases matching TRBD2. This CDR3 is 17 amino acids long. V lost 4 bases to trimming and J lost 5 bases; unmatched junction nucleotides: 12. Germline V gives CDR1 DFQATT, CDR2 SNEGSKA (reference sequence). CDR3 sequence: CSATPTSGRGILDTQYF. Here the CDR3 DNA reads TGCAGTGCTACCCCAACTAGCGGGAGGGGTATTTTAGATACGCAGTATTTT.

This clonotype was seen repeatedly, ten times or more. This chain connects TRBV29-1 to TRBJ1-1; D call uncertain. This CDR3 has 11 amino acids. V was clipped by 4 bases and J by 3 bases, with 6 bases between them. CDR1 and CDR2 from the germline V gene are SQVTM and ANQGSEA. CDR3 in amino acids: CSVVVDTEAFF. In nucleotides, the CDR3 is TGCAGCGTTGTCGTGGACACTGAAGCTTTCTTT.

The chain carries TRBV19 and TRBJ1-4; D ambiguous. Trimming took off 7 bases at V and 9 bases at J, with 21 bases between the two ends. Germline V gene lookup returns CDR1 LNHDA and CDR2 SQIVND (reference sequence). The CDR3 sequence is 15 residues long. This CDR3 reads CASTIYSGGNKKLFF. The CDR3 DNA is TGTGCCAGTACCATCTATAGTGGAGGGAATAAAAAACTGTTTTTT. The whole variable domain, remainder taken from reference TRBV19 and TRBJ1-4, is DGGITQSPKYLFRKEGQNVTLSCEQNLNHDAMYWYRQDPGQGLRLIYYSQIVNDFQKGDIAEGYSVSREKKESFPLTVTSAQKNPTAFYLCASTIYSGGNKKLFFGSGTQLSVL.